This is a list of T cell receptor beta chains from one sample in a study of blood T cells in healthy people across ages. One entry per CDR3 protein, called by TCRdb with MiXCR from the 5' RACE reads. The table includes more than 1.4 million distinct CDR3 sequences, roughly 40% detected once. The specimen sequenced was blood. These TCRs come from a woman between 18 and 30 years old in good health. Each CDR3 is given with its conserved first and last residue. Fields, in order: clone size, D gene, J gene, V gene, CDR3 protein, CDR3 DNA. A D gene is named only where the DNA matches it firmly. Part of the rows lack a size; the others show once, few, many or a class for expanded clones.

many	-	TRBJ2-7	TRBV20-1	CSARAGNEQYF	TGCAGTGCTAGAGCAGGGAACGAGCAGTACTTC
few	-	TRBJ2-6	TRBV29-1	CSAGSGANVLTF	TGCAGCGCTGGCTCTGGGGCCAACGTCCTGACTTTC
few	-	TRBJ2-3	TRBV28	CASSFVASTDTQYF	TGTGCCAGCAGTTTTGTAGCTAGCACAGATACGCAGTATTTT
-	-	TRBJ1-1	TRBV20-1	CSARVAPNTEAFF	TGCAGTGCTAGAGTCGCCCCAAACACTGAAGCTTTCTTT
-	TRBD1	TRBJ1-2	TRBV12-3/TRBV12-4	CASSLVGTGGRGYTF	TGTGCCAGCAGTTTAGTCGGGACAGGGGGACGTGGCTACACCTTC
-	-	TRBJ2-7	TRBV7-2	CASSLEGNSYNEQYF	TGTGCCAGCAGCTTAGAGGGGAACTCCTACAATGAGCAGTACTTC
-	TRBD1	TRBJ1-1	TRBV20-1	CSARGQGSTEAFF	TGCAGTGCTAGAGGACAGGGCTCAACTGAAGCTTTCTTT
-	-	TRBJ2-1	TRBV4-1	CASSHYNNEQFF	TGCGCCAGCAGCCATTATAACAATGAGCAGTTCTTC
few	TRBD2	TRBJ2-3	TRBV5-1	CASSLAGTRHTDTQYF	TGCGCCAGCAGCTTGGCCGGGACTAGGCACACAGATACGCAGTATTTT
few	TRBD2	TRBJ2-5	TRBV6-1	CASSQGLAGPVRETQYF	TGTGCCAGCAGCCAAGGACTAGCGGGGCCAGTGAGAGAGACCCAGTACTTC
-	-	TRBJ2-3	TRBV20-1	CSARRVTHTDTQYF	TGCAGTGCTAGGAGGGTAACCCACACAGATACGCAGTATTTT
-	-	TRBJ1-5	TRBV10-2	CASSESTNQPQHF	TGCGCCAGCAGTGAGTCGACCAATCAGCCCCAGCATTTT
few	TRBD2	TRBJ2-3	TRBV6-5	CASSYGASGRGESTDTQYF	TGTGCCAGCAGTTACGGAGCTAGCGGGAGGGGGGAGAGCACAGATACGCAGTATTTT
-	TRBD1	TRBJ1-3	TRBV6-5	CASSYSGQGWDTIYF	TGTGCCAGCAGTTACTCCGGACAGGGCTGGGACACCATATATTTT
-	TRBD2	TRBJ2-1	TRBV30	CAWNGGSSYNEQFF	TGTGCCTGGAATGGCGGGAGCTCCTACAATGAGCAGTTCTTC
-	-	TRBJ2-7	TRBV2	CASRPRIFSYEQYF	TGTGCCAGCAGGCCTCGGATTTTTTCCTACGAGCAGTACTTC
-	-	TRBJ2-1	TRBV10-3	CAISPIGADEQFF	TGTGCCATCAGTCCTATAGGGGCGGATGAGCAGTTCTTC
many	TRBD2	TRBJ2-3	TRBV6-6	CASRSGADTQYF	TGTGCCAGCAGGAGCGGGGCAGATACGCAGTATTTT
few	-	TRBJ1-1	TRBV7-9	CASSTLVETEAFF	TGTGCCAGCAGCACGCTAGTAGAAACTGAAGCTTTCTTT
-	-	TRBJ1-6	TRBV19	CASSMGEAPLHF	TGTGCCAGTAGTATGGGGGAGGCACCCCTCCACTTT
-	-	TRBJ2-7	TRBV30	CAWRDERYEQYF	TGTGCCTGGAGGGACGAACGCTACGAGCAGTACTTC
-	-	TRBJ2-7	TRBV27	CASTGRGTYEQYF	TGTGCCAGCACGGGCAGGGGTACCTACGAGCAGTACTTC
-	TRBD1	TRBJ1-3	TRBV6-1	CASSERGPGNTIYF	TGTGCCAGCAGTGAAAGGGGGCCGGGAAACACCATATATTTT
-	-	TRBJ1-1	TRBV20-1	CSAPPGGKTAFF	TGCAGTGCCCCCCCGGGAGGCAAAACAGCTTTCTTT
few	-	TRBJ2-5	TRBV28	CASSSLDLTVVGETQYF	TGTGCCAGCAGTTCCCTGGACTTGACTGTCGTGGGGGAGACCCAGTACTTC